The entry that follows covers one T cell receptor (beta chain) sequence. Its antigen has not been determined. No much larger clone is present one base from it, and per-base qualities are unavailable. Patients with autoimmune disease history or receiving systemic immunosuppression were excluded from the trial. In every dose cohort, peripheral blood was drawn for TCR sequencing at baseline, cycle 4 day 1, and cycle 7 day 1. Samples came from an open-label, multicenter, first-in-human phase I dose-escalation trial of ivuxolimab. The trial enrolled adults with locally advanced or metastatic head and neck squamous cell, hepatocellular, melanoma or renal cell carcinoma. CD4+ and CD8+ T cells were sorted separately from peripheral blood before TCR sequencing. To sequence the TCRbeta CDR3 region, genomic DNA was isolated from the sorted cells. TCRbeta CDR3 regions were sequenced using the immunoSEQ Assay. TCRdb provides this immuneACCESS table in a form limited to in-frame rearrangements. Some clones are lacking; in checked studies, under half of them reflect an unresolved V gene, and why the rest are absent is not known. The table for this sample lists fewer than 14,000 clones; approximately 80% of them were counted only once. The top ten constitute around 15% of the sample.

This sample is part of a study of OX40 agonist ivuxolimab in advanced cancers. With respect to the entire study: Ivuxolimab, which targeted the costimulatory receptor OX40 (CD134), was an agonistic, fully human IgG2 monoclonal antibody. The paper reports the monotherapy dose-escalation portion (N ≈ 50 patients) of the phase I ivuxolimab trial. Partial responses occurred in three dose-escalation patients, of whom one had hepatocellular carcinoma and two had cutaneous melanoma. Intravenous ivuxolimab was administered to patients every 2 weeks at six dose levels: 0.01, 0.1, 0.3, 1.5, 3 and 10 mg/kg. Peripheral TCRbeta sequencing was intended to test whether TCR sequence diversity was altered and clonal T-cell expansion was caused by ivuxolimab. Among the approximately 50 dose-escalation patients, some 20 had hepatocellular carcinoma, some 15 melanoma, 9 renal cell carcinoma and 9 head and neck cancer. In the dose-escalation cohort, approximately 80% of patients were male, and the mean age was roughly 60 years with a range of roughly 23 to 79. Prior anti-PD-1, anti-PD-L1 or anti-CTLA-4 therapy was permitted, and 30% to 50% of dose-escalation patients had received checkpoint inhibitors.

From the germline V gene (reference sequence), CDR1 is SEHNR and CDR2 is FQNEAQ. V was cut back by 1 base and J by 8 bases, leaving a gap of 12 bases between them. Taken from cysteine to phenylalanine, the CDR3 has 14 residues. The CDR3 DNA has 42 bases and is translated from base 1. Summary of the overall study and its limitations: At doses of 0.1 to 3.0 mg/kg, clonal expansion of both CD4+ and CD8+ blood T cells was observed from baseline to week 6. The antigen specificity of the peripheral T cells that underwent clonal expansion was not determined. On average, CD8+ T cells showed more expanded clones than CD4+ T cells after ivuxolimab. Low levels of normalized T-cell clonal expansion were also shown by some nonresponding patients. Partial responders in the 0.1-3.0 mg/kg groups had among the lowest normalized peripheral clonal expansion, especially among CD8+ T cells.

The sample was CD4+ or CD8+ T cells sorted from blood, taken in a trial of the OX40 agonist ivuxolimab. The V and J segments used are TRBV7-9 and TRBJ2-1; too little of a D gene remains to name it. This TCR came from an adult with an advanced solid tumor such as melanoma, head and neck, liver or kidney cancer. The CDR3 amino acid sequence is: CASSLVWGFDEQFF. The sequenced DNA: TGTGCCAGCAGCTTAGTTTGGGGATTTGATGAGCAGTTCTTC. Full variable domain (CDR3 extended with the reference TRBV7-9 and TRBJ2-1 proteins): DTGVSQNPRHKITKRGQNVTFRCDPISEHNRLYWYRQTLGQGPEFLTYFQNEAQLEKSRLLSDRFSAERPKGSFSTLEIQRTEQGDSAMYLCASSLVWGFDEQFFGPGTRLTVL.